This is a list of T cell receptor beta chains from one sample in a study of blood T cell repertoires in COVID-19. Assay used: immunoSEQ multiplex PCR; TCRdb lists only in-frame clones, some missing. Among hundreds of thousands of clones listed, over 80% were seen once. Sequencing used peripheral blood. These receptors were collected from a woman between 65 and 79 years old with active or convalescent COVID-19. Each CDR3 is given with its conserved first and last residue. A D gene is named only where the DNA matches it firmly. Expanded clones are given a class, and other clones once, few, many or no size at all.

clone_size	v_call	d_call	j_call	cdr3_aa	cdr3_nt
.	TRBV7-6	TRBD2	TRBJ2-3	CASSLAPSSGSQYF	TGTGCCAGCAGCTTAGCCCCCTCTAGCGGGAGCCAGTATTTT
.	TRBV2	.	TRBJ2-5	CASNWDFQETQYF	TGTGCCAGCAATTGGGACTTCCAAGAGACCCAGTACTTC
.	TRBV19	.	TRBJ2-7	CASRLGAGHEQYF	TGTGCCAGTAGGCTGGGGGCTGGCCACGAGCAGTACTTC
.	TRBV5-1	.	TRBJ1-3	CASSLNSGNGNTIYF	TGCGCCAGCAGCTTGAATTCAGGGAACGGAAACACCATATATTTT
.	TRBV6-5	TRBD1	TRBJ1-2	CASSYTGGADYGYTF	TGTGCCAGCAGTTACACAGGGGGCGCTGACTATGGCTACACCTTC
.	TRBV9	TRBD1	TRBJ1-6	CASSPQGDLNSPLHF	TGTGCCAGCAGCCCCCAGGGGGATCTCAATTCACCCCTCCACTTT
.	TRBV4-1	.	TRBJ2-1	CASSHPIGGPLGENEQFF	TGCGCCAGCAGCCATCCAATCGGGGGTCCCCTCGGAGAGAATGAGCAGTTCTTC
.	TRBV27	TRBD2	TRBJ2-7	CASSPGTSGPYEQYF	TGTGCCAGCAGTCCCGGGACTAGCGGCCCCTACGAGCAGTACTTC
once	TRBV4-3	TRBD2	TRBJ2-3	CASSQGGDTQYF	TGCGCCAGCAGCCAGGGGGGGGATACGCAGTATTTT
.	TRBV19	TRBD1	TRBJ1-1	CASSTGQGMTAFF	TGTGCCAGTAGTACAGGACAGGGAATGACGGCTTTCTTT
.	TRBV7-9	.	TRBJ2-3	CASSPGAVEAQYF	TGTGCCAGCAGCCCAGGGGCGGTGGAAGCGCAGTATTTT
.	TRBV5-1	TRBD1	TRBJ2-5	CASSLTGQEQETQYF	TGCGCCAGCAGCTTGACCGGACAGGAGCAAGAGACCCAGTACTTC
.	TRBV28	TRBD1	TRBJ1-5	CASSLDRGFQPQHF	TGTGCCAGCAGTCTGGACAGGGGTTTTCAGCCCCAGCATTTT
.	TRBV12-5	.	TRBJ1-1	CASGLDQPVPNTEAFF	TGTGCTAGTGGTTTGGACCAACCAGTACCGAACACTGAAGCTTTCTTT
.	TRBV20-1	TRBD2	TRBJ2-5	CSASASGQETQYF	TGCAGTGCTAGTGCTAGCGGCCAAGAGACCCAGTACTTC
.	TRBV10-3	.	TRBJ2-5	CAISESRETQYF	TGTGCCATCAGTGAGTCGCGGGAGACCCAGTACTTC
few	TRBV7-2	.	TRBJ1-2	CASSPWGAGFSYGYTF	TGTGCCAGCAGCCCCTGGGGTGCGGGTTTTAGCTATGGCTACACCTTC
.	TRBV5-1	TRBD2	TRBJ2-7	CASSLSRGGDYEQYF	TGCGCCAGCAGCCTGAGCCGGGGAGGGGACTACGAGCAGTACTTC
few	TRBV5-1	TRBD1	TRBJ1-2	CASSGTGTLYGYTF	TGCGCCAGCAGTGGGACAGGGACCCTCTATGGCTACACCTTC
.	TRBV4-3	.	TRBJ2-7	CASSQERGYEQYF	TGCGCCAGCAGCCAAGAAAGGGGTTACGAGCAGTACTTC
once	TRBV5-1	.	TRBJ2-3	CASSPDIYTQYF	TGCGCCAGCAGCCCGGACATTTATACGCAGTATTTT
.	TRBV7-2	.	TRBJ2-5	CASSPQGGETQYF	TGTGCCAGCAGCCCCCAGGGAGGAGAGACCCAGTACTTC
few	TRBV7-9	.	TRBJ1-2	CASSLTGPYGYTF	TGTGCCAGCAGCTTAACAGGGCCCTATGGCTACACCTTC
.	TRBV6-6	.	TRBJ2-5	CASTNPAEQETQYF	TGTGCCAGCACCAACCCGGCGGAGCAAGAGACCCAGTACTTC
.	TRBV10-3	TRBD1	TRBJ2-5	CAISPGTGGGETQYF	TGTGCCATCAGTCCCGGGACAGGGGGCGGTGAGACCCAGTACTTC
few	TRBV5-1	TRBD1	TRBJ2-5	CASSLALRTGGETQYF	TGCGCCAGCAGCTTGGCCCTTCGGACAGGGGGAGAGACCCAGTACTTC
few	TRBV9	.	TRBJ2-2	CASSSRGSVTVGELFF	TGTGCCAGCAGCTCCCGGGGTAGCGTAACAGTCGGGGAGCTGTTTTTT
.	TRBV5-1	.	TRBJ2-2	CASSLSPRSNTGELFF	TGCGCCAGCAGCTTGAGCCCACGCTCGAACACCGGGGAGCTGTTTTTT
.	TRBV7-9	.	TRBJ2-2	CASSLTGELFF	TGTGCCAGCAGCCTCACCGGGGAGCTGTTTTTT
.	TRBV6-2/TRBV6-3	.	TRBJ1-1	CASSYVGGDTEAFF	TGTGCCAGCAGTTACGTGGGGGGAGACACTGAAGCTTTCTTT
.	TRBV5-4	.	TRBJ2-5	CASSSTGLVETQYF	TGTGCCAGCAGCAGTACAGGGTTAGTAGAGACCCAGTACTTC
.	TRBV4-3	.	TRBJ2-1	CASSQVGGSSYNEQFF	TGCGCCAGCAGCCAAGTTGGGGGGAGCTCCTACAATGAGCAGTTCTTC
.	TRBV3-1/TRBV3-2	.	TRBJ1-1	CASSSQMNTEAFF	TGTGCCAGCAGCTCACAGATGAACACTGAAGCTTTCTTT
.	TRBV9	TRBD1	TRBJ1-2	CASSARTGNYGYTF	TGTGCCAGCAGCGCCCGGACAGGGAACTATGGCTACACCTTC
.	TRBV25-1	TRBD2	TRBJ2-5	CASSDPSQGGETQYF	TGTGCCAGCAGTGATCCCAGCCAGGGAGGGGAGACCCAGTACTTC
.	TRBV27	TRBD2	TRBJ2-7	CASSPGLVYEQYF	TGTGCCAGCAGTCCGGGACTAGTCTACGAGCAGTACTTC
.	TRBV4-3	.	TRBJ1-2	CASSQDRGSRGNGYTF	TGCGCCAGCAGCCAAGATCGAGGGTCGCGGGGGAATGGCTACACCTTC
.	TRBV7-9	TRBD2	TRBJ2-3	CASSLGLAGADTQYF	TGTGCCAGCAGCTTGGGACTAGCGGGGGCCGATACGCAGTATTTT
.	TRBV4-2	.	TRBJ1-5	CASSQDPGGDQPQHF	TGTGCCAGCAGCCAAGACCCGGGGGGTGACCAGCCCCAGCATTTT
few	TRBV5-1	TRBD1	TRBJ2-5	CASSSGQGAFPPQYF	TGCGCCAGCAGCTCCGGACAGGGGGCTTTTCCTCCCCAGTACTTC
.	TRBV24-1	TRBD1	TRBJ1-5	CATSSGTGRPQHF	TGTGCCACCAGCTCCGGGACAGGGAGGCCCCAGCATTTT